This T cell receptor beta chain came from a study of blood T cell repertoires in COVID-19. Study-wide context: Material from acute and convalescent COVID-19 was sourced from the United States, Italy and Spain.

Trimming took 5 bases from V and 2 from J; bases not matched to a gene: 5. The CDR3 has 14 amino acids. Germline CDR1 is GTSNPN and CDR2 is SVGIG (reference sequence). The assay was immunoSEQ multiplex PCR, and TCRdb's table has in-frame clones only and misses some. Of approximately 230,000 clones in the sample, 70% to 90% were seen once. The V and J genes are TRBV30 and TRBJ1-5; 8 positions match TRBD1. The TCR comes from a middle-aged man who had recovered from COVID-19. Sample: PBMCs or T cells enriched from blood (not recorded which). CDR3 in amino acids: CAWSQGAGNQPQHF. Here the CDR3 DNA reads TGTGCCTGGTCGCAGGGGGCAGGCAATCAGCCCCAGCATTTT.